The clone carrying this T cell receptor (beta chain) was recorded a few times. The sample originates from a study of T cell responses to AZD1222 COVID-19 vaccine. Deletions cut 0 bases from V and 9 bases from J, with 24 bases between. CDR1 and CDR2 from the germline V gene are SQVTM and ANQGSEA. This CDR3 comprises 17 residues. Using immunoSEQ multiplex PCR, the repertoire was profiled, and TCRdb retains in-frame clones only, with some absent. Of 120,000 to 150,000 clones listed, around 93% are singletons. The genes are TRBV29-1 and TRBJ2-1; D uncertain. This sequence was found in an adult in good health. This sample comprised peripheral blood, obtained on day 0 of AZD1222 vaccination. DNA of the CDR3: TGCAGCGTTGAAGATTTCTGGGTTTCAGCTCTCCTTAGTGAGCAGTTCTTC. The encoded protein is CSVEDFWVSALLSEQFF.